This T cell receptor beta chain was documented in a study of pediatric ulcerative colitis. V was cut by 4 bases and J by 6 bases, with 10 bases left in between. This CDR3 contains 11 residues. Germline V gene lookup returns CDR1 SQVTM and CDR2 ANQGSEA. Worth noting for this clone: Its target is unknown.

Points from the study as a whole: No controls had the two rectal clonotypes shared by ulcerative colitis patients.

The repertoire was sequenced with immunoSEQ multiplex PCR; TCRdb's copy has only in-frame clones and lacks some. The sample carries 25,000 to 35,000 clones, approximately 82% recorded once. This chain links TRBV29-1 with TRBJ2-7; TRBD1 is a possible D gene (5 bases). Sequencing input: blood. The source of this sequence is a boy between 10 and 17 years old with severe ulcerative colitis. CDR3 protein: CSVGFRGEQYF. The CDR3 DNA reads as TGCAGCGTTGGATTTAGGGGCGAGCAGTACTTC.